This T cell receptor beta chain was sequenced during a study of a mutant IDH1 vaccine in newly diagnosed glioma. Notes on this clone: The antigen remains undetermined.

The junction had 5 bases not matched to a gene; V was cut back by 4 bases and J by 4 bases. The CDR3 loop spans 15 amino acids. Germline lookup yields CDR1 SGHTA and CDR2 FQGTGA. Time point described: week 5, during vaccination. Each dose of the vaccine consisted of 300 ug of mutant IDH1 20-mer peptide, with topical imiquimod. Repertoires were generated with immunoSEQ multiplex PCR, while TCRdb's copy carries only in-frame clones and drops some. The sample has around 78,000 clones, 91% seen once. This clonotype originated in a woman between 50 and 59 years old with glioma. Source: PBMCs, taken from a glioma patient whose treatment included an IDH1 peptide vaccine. The chain combines TRBV7-3 with TRBJ2-1; TRBD2 aligns across 9 bases. The CDR3 DNA reads TGTGCCAGCAGCTCCGGGACTAGCACTTACAATGAGCAGTTCTTC. As protein: CASSSGTSTYNEQFF.